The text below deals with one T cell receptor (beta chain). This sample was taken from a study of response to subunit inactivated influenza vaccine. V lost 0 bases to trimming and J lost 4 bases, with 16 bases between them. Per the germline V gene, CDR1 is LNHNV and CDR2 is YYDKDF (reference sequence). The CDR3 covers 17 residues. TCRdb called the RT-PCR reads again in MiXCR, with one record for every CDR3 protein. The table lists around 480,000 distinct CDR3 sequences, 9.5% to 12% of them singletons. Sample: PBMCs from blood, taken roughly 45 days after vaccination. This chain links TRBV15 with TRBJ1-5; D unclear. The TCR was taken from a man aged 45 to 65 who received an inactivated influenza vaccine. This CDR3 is CATSRDLNLQANQPQHF. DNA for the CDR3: TGTGCCACCAGCAGAGACCTCAACTTGCAGGCTAATCAGCCCCAGCATTTT. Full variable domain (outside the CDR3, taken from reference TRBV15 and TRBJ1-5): DAMVIQNPRYQVTQFGKPVTLSCSQTLNHNVMYWYQQKSSQAPKLLFHYYDKDFNNEADTPDNFQSRRPNTSFCFLDIRSPGLGDTAMYLCATSRDLNLQANQPQHFGDGTRLSIL.